This TCR beta chain was sequenced in a study of blood T cell repertoires in COVID-19. The table lists this clone with a few counts. Profiled with immunoSEQ multiplex PCR; TCRdb holds only in-frame clones, not every one. The repertoire includes 95,000 to 110,000 clones, roughly nine tenths of them detected once, and about 3.5% sits in the top ten. Germline-derived CDR1 and CDR2 are LGHDT and YNNKEL (reference sequence). After removal of 1 base from V and 9 bases from J, the junction contained 7 bases not matched to a gene. The CDR3 runs to 14 residues. The rearrangement joins TRBV3-1 (or the pseudogene TRBV3-2) to TRBJ2-7; TRBD2 aligns across 9 bases. The clonotype originates from a woman aged 55 to 70 with acute or convalescent COVID-19. Source material: peripheral blood. The CDR3 DNA reads TGTGCCAGCAGCCAAGTTGCTAGCGGGACTGTGCAGTACTTC. Translating gives CASSQVASGTVQYF.